These T cell receptor beta chains were read from a single sample in a study of early T cells in non-severe SARS-CoV-2 infection. TCRdb passed the 5' RACE reads through MiXCR, listing each CDR3 protein once. The profile shows tens of thousands of distinct CDR3 sequences, roughly 7.2% of them singletons. The sample consisted of whole blood. All receptors derive from an adult who was a healthcare worker with PCR-confirmed SARS-CoV-2 infection or an uninfected control (not recorded which). CDR3s include the opening cysteine and the closing phenylalanine or tryptophan. A D gene is named only where the DNA matches it firmly. Size values are once, few and many counts, or a class for expanded clones, and some rows have none.

V: TRBV28
D: TRBD2
J: TRBJ2-5
size: NA
DNA: TGTGCCAGCAGTAGCCAGGGGGATGCTAGCGGGAGAGTGGAGACCCAGTACTTC
CDR3: CASSSQGDASGRVETQYF

V: TRBV24-1
D: TRBD1
J: TRBJ1-2
size: many
DNA: TGTGCCACCAGTGACCCCCGGACAGGAGGTCATGGCTACACCTTC
CDR3: CATSDPRTGGHGYTF

V: TRBV7-2
D: NA
J: TRBJ2-1
size: many
DNA: TGTGCCAGCAGCTTAGCCTACAATGAGCAGTTCTTC
CDR3: CASSLAYNEQFF

V: TRBV10-3
D: TRBD2
J: TRBJ2-7
size: many
DNA: TGTGCCATCGGACCAGGGACTACCTACGAGCAGTACTTC
CDR3: CAIGPGTTYEQYF

V: TRBV12-3/TRBV12-4
D: TRBD2
J: TRBJ2-1
size: many
DNA: TGTGCCAGCAGTAGTGCCGCTTCCACTAGCGGCGGTGGGTTCTACAATGAGCAGTTCTTC
CDR3: CASSSAASTSGGGFYNEQFF

V: TRBV3-1
D: TRBD1
J: TRBJ1-1
size: few
DNA: TGTGCCAGCAGCCAAGAAAGTTACAGGGGCACTGAAGCTTTCTTT
CDR3: CASSQESYRGTEAFF

V: TRBV6-5
D: NA
J: TRBJ2-1
size: many
DNA: TGTGCCAGCATAAAAGACAATGAGCAGTTCTTC
CDR3: CASIKDNEQFF

V: TRBV11-2
D: NA
J: TRBJ2-1
size: many
DNA: TGTGCCAGCAGCTTAGTAGGCGGGCTAAATGAGCAGTTCTTC
CDR3: CASSLVGGLNEQFF

V: TRBV29-1
D: NA
J: TRBJ2-1
size: NA
DNA: TGCAGCGTCGGACAGTATGAGCAGTTCTTC
CDR3: CSVGQYEQFF

V: TRBV20-1
D: TRBD2
J: TRBJ2-7
size: many
DNA: TGCAGTGCTAGAGACCTCCACGGACTAGGAACTTCCTACGAGCAGTACTTC
CDR3: CSARDLHGLGTSYEQYF

V: TRBV7-9
D: NA
J: TRBJ1-4
size: NA
DNA: TGTGCCAGCGGCAGCCTCAATGAAAAACTGTTTTTT
CDR3: CASGSLNEKLFF

V: TRBV5-8
D: NA
J: TRBJ2-5
size: many
DNA: TGTGCCAGCAGCCCCAGGGTTGAGACCCAGTACTTC
CDR3: CASSPRVETQYF

V: TRBV20-1
D: NA
J: TRBJ1-5
size: many
DNA: TGCAGTGCTAGCCGACAGTCCCATAAGCCCCAGCATTTT
CDR3: CSASRQSHKPQHF

V: TRBV4-2
D: NA
J: TRBJ2-1
size: many
DNA: TGTGCCAGCAGCCAAGATCGGGGGATTTCCTACAATGAGCAGTTCTTC
CDR3: CASSQDRGISYNEQFF

V: TRBV18
D: NA
J: TRBJ2-2
size: NA
DNA: TGTGCCAGCTCACCCCGGGACTCCGCCGGCGGGGAGCTGTTTTTT
CDR3: CASSPRDSAGGELFF

V: TRBV7-3
D: NA
J: TRBJ2-7
size: NA
DNA: TGTGCCAGCAGCTTAACTTTGCGGTCGACTCGGGAGCAGTACTTC
CDR3: CASSLTLRSTREQYF

V: TRBV6-1
D: NA
J: TRBJ1-5
size: many
DNA: TGTGCCAGCAGTGCCACACAACAGTATCAGCCCCAGCATTTT
CDR3: CASSATQQYQPQHF

V: TRBV7-9
D: NA
J: TRBJ2-7
size: medium-sized
DNA: TGTGCCAGCAGACTTCCAAGGGTCCCCTACGAGCAGTACTTC
CDR3: CASRLPRVPYEQYF

V: TRBV6-6
D: NA
J: TRBJ2-3
size: many
DNA: TGTGCCAGCAGTTCCGCCAACGGGGGCACAGATACGCAGTATTTT
CDR3: CASSSANGGTDTQYF

V: TRBV3-1
D: NA
J: TRBJ1-5
size: many
DNA: TGTGCCAGCAGCCAAGGTGGCGGGCGCCAGCCCCAGCATTTT
CDR3: CASSQGGGRQPQHF

V: TRBV5-4
D: TRBD2
J: TRBJ2-7
size: many
DNA: TGTGCCAGCAGCTTGGGGAGCGGGAGCGTCTACGAGCAGTACTTC
CDR3: CASSLGSGSVYEQYF

V: TRBV11-2
D: TRBD1
J: TRBJ1-2
size: many
DNA: TGTGCCAGCAGCTTAGACTCGCACGGACAGGGACATGGCTACACCTTC
CDR3: CASSLDSHGQGHGYTF

V: TRBV28
D: TRBD2
J: TRBJ2-3
size: many
DNA: TGTGCCAGCAGTTTCGGGGGGAGGGTCACAGATACGCAGTATTTT
CDR3: CASSFGGRVTDTQYF

V: TRBV20-1
D: TRBD2
J: TRBJ2-7
size: many
DNA: TGCAGTGCCCCACTAGCGGAGAGGAGCGAGCAGTACTTC
CDR3: CSAPLAERSEQYF

V: TRBV6-1
D: NA
J: TRBJ1-1
size: many
DNA: TGTGCCAGCAGTGTGGCAGGGCCAGACACTGAAGCTTTCTTT
CDR3: CASSVAGPDTEAFF

V: TRBV6-2/TRBV6-3
D: NA
J: TRBJ1-2
size: few
DNA: TGTGCCAGCACCCCATCGACCAGGCATTATGGCTACACCTTC
CDR3: CASTPSTRHYGYTF

V: TRBV6-1
D: TRBD1
J: TRBJ1-1
size: many
DNA: TGTGCCAGCAGCCACCCGGGACAGGGAGTTCTCTCCACTGAAGCTTTCTTT
CDR3: CASSHPGQGVLSTEAFF

V: TRBV2
D: TRBD1
J: TRBJ2-1
size: few
DNA: TGTGCCAACCCCGGACAGGGGGCCGTCAATGAGCAGTTCTTC
CDR3: CANPGQGAVNEQFF

V: TRBV29-1
D: NA
J: TRBJ2-1
size: few
DNA: TGCAGCGGGGAAGGCCTAGCGAACAATGAGCAGTTCTTC
CDR3: CSGEGLANNEQFF

V: TRBV24-1
D: NA
J: TRBJ2-7
size: many
DNA: TGTGCCACCAGTGATCAGCGGTACTCCTACGAGCAGTACTTC
CDR3: CATSDQRYSYEQYF

V: TRBV18
D: TRBD1
J: TRBJ1-1
size: many
DNA: TGTGCCAGCTCACAAAACAAAGGGACAGGGACGATGAACACTGAAGCTTTCTTT
CDR3: CASSQNKGTGTMNTEAFF

V: TRBV20-1
D: NA
J: TRBJ1-3
size: NA
DNA: TGCAGTGCTCGCCCAGGGGAAACTGGAAACACCATATATTTT
CDR3: CSARPGETGNTIYF

V: TRBV9
D: NA
J: TRBJ1-6
size: many
DNA: TGTGCCAGCAGCGTAGAGAGGGACGGCAAGAGCTCCTATAATTCACCCCTCCACTTT
CDR3: CASSVERDGKSSYNSPLHF

V: TRBV30
D: TRBD1
J: TRBJ1-1
size: medium-sized
DNA: TGTGCCTGGGACAGGGGGCGTTTATCTGCTTTCTTT
CDR3: CAWDRGRLSAFF

V: TRBV12-3/TRBV12-4
D: NA
J: TRBJ2-7
size: few
DNA: TGTGCCAGCAGGAGTGTGAACGAGCAGTACTTC
CDR3: CASRSVNEQYF

V: TRBV29-1
D: NA
J: TRBJ1-2
size: many
DNA: TGCAGCGTTGATACCCAGGGAGGCTATGGCTACACCTTC
CDR3: CSVDTQGGYGYTF

V: TRBV2
D: TRBD1
J: TRBJ2-1
size: many
DNA: TGTGCCAGCAGTAGAACAGGGGGCGCCTACAATGAGCAGTTCTTC
CDR3: CASSRTGGAYNEQFF

V: TRBV12-3/TRBV12-4
D: TRBD1
J: TRBJ2-7
size: NA
DNA: TGTGCCAGCAGTACTAAGACAGGGGTTCTGTACGAGCAGTACTTC
CDR3: CASSTKTGVLYEQYF

V: TRBV20-1
D: TRBD2
J: TRBJ2-7
size: many
DNA: TGCAGTGCTCGGGTGACTAGCGGTCTTATCCAACCCTACGAGCAGTACTTC
CDR3: CSARVTSGLIQPYEQYF

V: TRBV5-5
D: NA
J: TRBJ1-1
size: NA
DNA: TGTGCCAGCGCTGAGGGAGGACACACTGAAGCTTTCTTT
CDR3: CASAEGGHTEAFF

V: TRBV29-1
D: NA
J: TRBJ1-4
size: few
DNA: TGCAGCGTTGAAGGGGGGACAAATGAAAAACTGTTTTTT
CDR3: CSVEGGTNEKLFF

V: TRBV4-3
D: NA
J: TRBJ1-2
size: many
DNA: TGCGCCAGCAGCCGCACATACCGGGGTCCCTATGGCTACACCTTC
CDR3: CASSRTYRGPYGYTF

V: TRBV27
D: NA
J: TRBJ2-3
size: few
DNA: TGTGCCACCTCGACAGCTCCCACAGATACGCAGTATTTT
CDR3: CATSTAPTDTQYF

V: TRBV4-1
D: NA
J: TRBJ1-5
size: many
DNA: TGCGCCAGCAGCCAAGACGGGCCAGGGAATCAGCCCCAGCATTTT
CDR3: CASSQDGPGNQPQHF

V: TRBV7-8
D: NA
J: TRBJ2-5
size: NA
DNA: TGTGCCAGCAGCTTAATCCTAGCGTTACAAGAGACCCAGTACTTC
CDR3: CASSLILALQETQYF